The rows below give T cell receptor beta chains drawn from one sample of a study of blood T cells in healthy people across ages. Each CDR3 protein is one row after TCRdb ran MiXCR on the 5' RACE reads. The sample gives nearly 800,000 distinct CDR3 sequences, 20% to 25% of which show up once; more than 3% is in the top ten. The same sample was also studied in work on T cells of mothers and their children.

The sequenced sample was blood. The receptors here all came from a boy aged 5-17 years in good health. CDR3s include the opening cysteine and the closing phenylalanine or tryptophan. A D gene is named only where the DNA matches it firmly. Size is stated for part of the rows, as once, few or many counts, or as a class when the clone is expanded.

TGCAGTGCTAGGCCCCCCGGACTAGCGGGGGAGCGATCCTACAATGAGCAGTTCTTC	CSARPPGLAGERSYNEQFF	TRBV20-1	TRBJ2-1	.	TRBD2
TGTGCCAGCAGAAGGGGGGTCCATGAGCAGTTCTTC	CASRRGVHEQFF	TRBV6-5	TRBJ2-1	few	.
TGTGCCAGCAGCCCAGGACAGGACCAAGAGACCCAGTACTTC	CASSPGQDQETQYF	TRBV5-4	TRBJ2-5	few	TRBD1
TGCAGTGCTAGAGATTGGGCAGGGAGCTACAATCAGCCCCAGCATTTT	CSARDWAGSYNQPQHF	TRBV20-1	TRBJ1-5	.	.
TGCAGCGTTGCCCAGGGGGCCGAGACCCAGTACTTC	CSVAQGAETQYF	TRBV29-1	TRBJ2-5	.	TRBD1
TGTGCCAGCTCTTCTCGAGATAACAGGGCATACTATGGCTACACCTTC	CASSSRDNRAYYGYTF	TRBV18	TRBJ1-2	few	.
TGTGCCAGCAGTTTTGGCAGTTTGGGCTACACCTTC	CASSFGSLGYTF	TRBV12-3/TRBV12-4	TRBJ1-2	few	.
TGTGCCAGCACAGGGGGTGTCGGAAATGAGCAGTTCTTC	CASTGGVGNEQFF	TRBV6-2/TRBV6-3	TRBJ2-1	.	TRBD1
TGCAGTGCTCCCAGGGGGAACGAGCAGTACTTC	CSAPRGNEQYF	TRBV20-1	TRBJ2-7	few	TRBD1
TGTGCCAGTATTCGGGGACAGGATCGAACCGGGGAGCTGTTTTTT	CASIRGQDRTGELFF	TRBV19	TRBJ2-2	.	TRBD1
TGCAGCGTTGCCCCAGGGGGCACAGATACGCAGTATTTT	CSVAPGGTDTQYF	TRBV29-1	TRBJ2-3	.	.
TGTGCCAGCAGCCTATTACTCTTCGGGACAGGGATCTATGGCTACACCTTC	CASSLLLFGTGIYGYTF	TRBV5-5	TRBJ1-2	.	TRBD1
TGTGCCAGCAGCCCTCGCGCGGTCTCTGGAAACACCATATATTTT	CASSPRAVSGNTIYF	TRBV3-1	TRBJ1-3	.	.
TGTGCCAGCAGCTTAGCGGTTATGGATGAGCAGTTCTTC	CASSLAVMDEQFF	TRBV7-8	TRBJ2-1	.	.
TGCAGCGTTGACGCCGGACTAGGTTATTTACAAGAGACCCAGTACTTC	CSVDAGLGYLQETQYF	TRBV29-1	TRBJ2-5	.	TRBD2
TGCGCCAGCAGCCGGGCGGACAACTACGAGCAGTACTTC	CASSRADNYEQYF	TRBV5-1	TRBJ2-7	few	.